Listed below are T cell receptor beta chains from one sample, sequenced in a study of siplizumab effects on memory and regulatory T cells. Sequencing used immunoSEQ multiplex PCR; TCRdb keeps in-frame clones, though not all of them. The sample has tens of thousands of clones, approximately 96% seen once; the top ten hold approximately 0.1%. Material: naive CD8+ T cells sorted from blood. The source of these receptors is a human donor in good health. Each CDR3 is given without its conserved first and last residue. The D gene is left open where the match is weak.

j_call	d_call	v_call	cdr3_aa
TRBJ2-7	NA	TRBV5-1	ASTLGTGGFYEQY
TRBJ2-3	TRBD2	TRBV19	ASSITSGGTDTQY
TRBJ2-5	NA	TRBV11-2	ASSLGASHLETQY
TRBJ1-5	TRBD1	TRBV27	ASRTGSGQPQH
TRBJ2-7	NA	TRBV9	ASSPRGNYYEQY
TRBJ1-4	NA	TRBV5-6	ASSPGGLNEKLF
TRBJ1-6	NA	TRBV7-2	ASSNGTVNSPLH
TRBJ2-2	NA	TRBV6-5	ASSYGGTGELF
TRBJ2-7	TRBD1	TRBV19	ASSIPGTGFEQY
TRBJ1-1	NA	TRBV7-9	ASSLGPNEAF
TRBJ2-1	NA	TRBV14	ASSQDPGNEQF
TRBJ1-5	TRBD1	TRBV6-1	ASSEARGRFEVLGQPQH
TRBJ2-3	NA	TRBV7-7	AIQGDEDTQY
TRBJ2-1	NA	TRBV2	ASRPPSNEQF
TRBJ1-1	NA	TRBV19	ASSIGVNTEAF
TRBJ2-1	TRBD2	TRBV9	ASSVGSGGAEQF
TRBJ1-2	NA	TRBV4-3	ASSQDSGGASYGYT
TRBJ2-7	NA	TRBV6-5	ASSYSGEYYEQY
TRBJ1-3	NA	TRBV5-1	ASSLQGSGNTIY
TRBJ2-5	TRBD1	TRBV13	ASSHSGTGFYQETQY
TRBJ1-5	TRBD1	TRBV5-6	ASSIGTGPQH
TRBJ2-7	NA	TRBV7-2	ASSLPGRYEQY
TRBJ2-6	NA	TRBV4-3	ASSQERNSGANVLT